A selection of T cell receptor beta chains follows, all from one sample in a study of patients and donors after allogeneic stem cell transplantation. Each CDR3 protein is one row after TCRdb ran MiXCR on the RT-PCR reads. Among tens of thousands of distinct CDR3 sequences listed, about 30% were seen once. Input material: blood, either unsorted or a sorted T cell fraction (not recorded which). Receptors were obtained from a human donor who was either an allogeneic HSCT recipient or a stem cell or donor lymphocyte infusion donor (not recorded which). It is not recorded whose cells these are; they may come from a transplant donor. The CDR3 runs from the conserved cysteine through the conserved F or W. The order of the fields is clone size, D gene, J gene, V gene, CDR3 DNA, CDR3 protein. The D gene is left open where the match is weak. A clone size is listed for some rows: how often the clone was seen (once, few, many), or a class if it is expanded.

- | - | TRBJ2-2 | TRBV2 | TGTGCCAGCCGATTCCTCGGTGCCGGGGAGCTGTTTTTT | CASRFLGAGELFF
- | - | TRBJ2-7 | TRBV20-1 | TGCAGTGCTGGTTCACAGACCTACGAGCAGTACTTC | CSAGSQTYEQYF
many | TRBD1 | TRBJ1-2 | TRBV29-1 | TGCAGCGCACAGGGGGGAGACTATGGCTACACCTTC | CSAQGGDYGYTF
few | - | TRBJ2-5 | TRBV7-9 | TGTGCCAGCACTTGGCGGGGCCTCAACGAGACCCAGTACTTC | CASTWRGLNETQYF
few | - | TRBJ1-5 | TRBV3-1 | TGTGCCAGCAGCCCCTCCGACGTCCGCAATCAGCCCCAGCATTTT | CASSPSDVRNQPQHF
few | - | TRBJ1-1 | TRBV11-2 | TGTGCCAGCAGCGGACAGATAAACACTGAAGCTTTCTTT | CASSGQINTEAFF
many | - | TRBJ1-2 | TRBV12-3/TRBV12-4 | TGTGCCAGCAGTCCGACCCAGACAGCGTCAAACTATGGCTACACCTTC | CASSPTQTASNYGYTF
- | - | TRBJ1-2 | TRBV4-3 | TGCGCCAGCAGCCAAGGTGTTTGGACTACGGGCGGCTACACCTTC | CASSQGVWTTGGYTF
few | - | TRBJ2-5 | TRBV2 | TGTGCCAGCAGTGAAAGTTGGGCAGAAGAGACCCAGTACTTC | CASSESWAEETQYF
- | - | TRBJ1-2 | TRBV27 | TGTGCCAGCAGTTTACAACAGGACTATGGCTACACCTTC | CASSLQQDYGYTF
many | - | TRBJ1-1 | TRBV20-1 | TGCAGTGCTAGAGATCTACGCCGTTCCAACACTGAAGCTTTCTTT | CSARDLRRSNTEAFF
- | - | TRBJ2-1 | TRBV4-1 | TGCGCCAGCAGCCAAGTAATGGAGACTCCTGGGTACAATGAGCAGTTCTTC | CASSQVMETPGYNEQFF
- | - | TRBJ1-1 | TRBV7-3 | TGTGCCAGCAGCTCCACAGGGAACACTGAAGCTTTCTTT | CASSSTGNTEAFF
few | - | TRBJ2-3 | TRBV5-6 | TGTGCCAGCAGCTTGTCTAGCCAAATCACAGATACGCAGTATTTT | CASSLSSQITDTQYF
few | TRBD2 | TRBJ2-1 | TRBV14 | TGTGCCAGCAGCCAAGATTGGACTAGCGGGAGTACCAATGAGCAGTTCTTC | CASSQDWTSGSTNEQFF
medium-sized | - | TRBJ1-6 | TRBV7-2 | TGTGCCAGCAGCTTCCGGGGCGGCGAAAGCTCCTATAATTCACCCCTCCACTTT | CASSFRGGESSYNSPLHF
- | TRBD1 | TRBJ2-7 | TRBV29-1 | TGCAGCGTTGAAGACGACAGGGTCCCCTACGAGCAGTACTTC | CSVEDDRVPYEQYF
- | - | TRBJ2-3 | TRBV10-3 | TGTGCCATCAGATTGGACGTGGGAGCGCCAGCGCAGTATTTT | CAIRLDVGAPAQYF
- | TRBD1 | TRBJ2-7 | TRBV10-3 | TGTGCCATCAGTGAGGGACAGGTCTACGAGCAGTACTTC | CAISEGQVYEQYF
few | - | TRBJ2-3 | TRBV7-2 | TGTGCCAGCAAGGGACCCCGAGCAGATACGCAGTATTTT | CASKGPRADTQYF
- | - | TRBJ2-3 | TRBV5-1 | TGCGCCAGCTGTCCATGGGCCGCAGATACGCAGTATTTT | CASCPWAADTQYF
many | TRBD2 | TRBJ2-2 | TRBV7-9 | TGTGCCAGCAGCTTAGAACTAGCGGGTACCGGGGAGCTGTTTTTT | CASSLELAGTGELFF
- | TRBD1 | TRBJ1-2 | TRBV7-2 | TGTGCCAGCAGCTCCACTGGGACAGATGGCTATGGCTACACCTTC | CASSSTGTDGYGYTF
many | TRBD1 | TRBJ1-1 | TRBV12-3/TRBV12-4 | TGTGCCAGCAGTTCCAGGGGGCGAAACACTGAAGCTTTCTTT | CASSSRGRNTEAFF
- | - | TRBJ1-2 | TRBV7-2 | TGTGCCAGCAGCTTCGCCCGGGTAATTGGCTATGGCTACACCTTC | CASSFARVIGYGYTF
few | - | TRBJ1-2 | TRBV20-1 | TGCAGTGCTAGAGGTACAGGGAAGGCTGGCTACACCTTC | CSARGTGKAGYTF
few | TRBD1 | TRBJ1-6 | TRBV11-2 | TGTGCCAGCAGCTTCGGGACAGGGATTAATTCACCCCTCCACTTT | CASSFGTGINSPLHF
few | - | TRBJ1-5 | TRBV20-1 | TGCAGTGCTAGAGTCCTAGCAAAGGGGGAAGCTCAGCCCCAGCATTTT | CSARVLAKGEAQPQHF
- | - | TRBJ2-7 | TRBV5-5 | TGTGCCAGCAGCTTGGAACCAGGGGAATGGTACGAGCAGTACTTC | CASSLEPGEWYEQYF
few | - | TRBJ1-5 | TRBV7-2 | TGTGCCAGCAGCTTATTTAGCCAGTTTAGCAATCAGCCCCAGCATTTT | CASSLFSQFSNQPQHF
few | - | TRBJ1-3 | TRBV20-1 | TGCAGTGCTAGAGCGGGATTTGGAAACACCATATATTTT | CSARAGFGNTIYF
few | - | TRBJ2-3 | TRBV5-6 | TGTGCCAGCAGCTTGGGGGGGTCCCACACAGATACGCAGTATTTT | CASSLGGSHTDTQYF
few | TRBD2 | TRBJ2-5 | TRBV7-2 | TGTGCCAGCAGCCGCGGGAGAACGGAGACCCAGTACTTC | CASSRGRTETQYF
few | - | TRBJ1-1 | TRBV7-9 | TGTGCCAGCAGCCGAAGGGACAATTTGAACACTGAAGCTTTCTTT | CASSRRDNLNTEAFF
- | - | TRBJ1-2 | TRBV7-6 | TGTGCCAGCAGCTTAGCGTCCAGGGACGGCTACACCTTC | CASSLASRDGYTF
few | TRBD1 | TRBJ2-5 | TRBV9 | TGTGCCAGCAGCGTAGATGGGGACAGGGACCGGACCCAGTACTTC | CASSVDGDRDRTQYF
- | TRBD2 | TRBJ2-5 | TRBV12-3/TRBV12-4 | TGTGCCAGCAGTTGGGGACTAGCGGGGGGAGGTTTGGAGACCCAGTACTTC | CASSWGLAGGGLETQYF
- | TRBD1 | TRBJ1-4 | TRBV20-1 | TGCAGTGCCTTGGACAGGTTGGATGAAAAACTGTTTTTT | CSALDRLDEKLFF
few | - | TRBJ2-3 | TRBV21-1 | TGTGCCAGCAGCCCCCCGGGACTAGCGGGAGTCACGAGCACAGATACGCAGTATTTT | CASSPPGLAGVTSTDTQYF
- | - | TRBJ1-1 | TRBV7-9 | TGTGCCAGCAGACAGGGCGCAAGGGCTGAAGCTTTCTTT | CASRQGARAEAFF
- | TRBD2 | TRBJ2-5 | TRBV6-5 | TGTGCCAGCAGCCCCGGACTAGCGGGTGCAGAGACCCAGTACTTC | CASSPGLAGAETQYF
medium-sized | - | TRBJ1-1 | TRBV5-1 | TGCGCCAGCACCTCTTGGGGCCTGAACACTGAAGCTTTCTTT | CASTSWGLNTEAFF
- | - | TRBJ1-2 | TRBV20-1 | TGCAGTGCTAGAGGCAATTTCCAGGCTAACTATGGCTACACCTTC | CSARGNFQANYGYTF
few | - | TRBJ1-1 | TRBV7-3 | TGTGCCAGCAGCTTAGGGGTGTACGGTGAAGCTTTCTTT | CASSLGVYGEAFF
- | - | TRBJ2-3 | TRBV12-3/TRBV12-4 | TGTGCCAGCATGGGATACCGGGGTACAGATACGCAGTATTTT | CASMGYRGTDTQYF
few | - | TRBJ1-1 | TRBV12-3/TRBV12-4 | TGTGCCAGCAGTTCTTACTCTGAAGCTTTCTTT | CASSSYSEAFF
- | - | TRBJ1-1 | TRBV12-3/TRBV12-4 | TGTGCCAGCAGACCCCGCGCCCGGAAGATGAACACTGAAGCTTTCTTT | CASRPRARKMNTEAFF
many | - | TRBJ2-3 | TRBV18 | TGTGCCAGCTCACCACGAGAAAGGCTCACAGATACGCAGTATTTT | CASSPRERLTDTQYF
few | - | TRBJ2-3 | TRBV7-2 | TGTGCCAGCAGCTTAGGCGGCGGGAAGGGCACAGATACGCAGTATTTT | CASSLGGGKGTDTQYF
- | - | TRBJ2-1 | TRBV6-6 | TGTGCCAGCAGTTACTCGATTCTCCCCCCTTACAATGAGCAGTTCTTC | CASSYSILPPYNEQFF
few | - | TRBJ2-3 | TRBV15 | TGTGCCACCAGCAGAGAGGGTGGGAGCTCAGCTATAATAGATACGCAGTATTTT | CATSREGGSSAIIDTQYF
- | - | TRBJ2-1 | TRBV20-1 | TGCAGTGCTAGAGCTTTTGGGGTTAGCTCCTACAATGAGCAGTTCTTC | CSARAFGVSSYNEQFF
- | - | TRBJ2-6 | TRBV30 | TGTGCCTGGAGTCACGGATCTGGGGCCAACGTCCTGACTTTC | CAWSHGSGANVLTF
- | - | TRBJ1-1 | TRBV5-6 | TGTGCCAGCAGCTTCGCGTCGTGGGAGAACACTGAAGCTTTCTTT | CASSFASWENTEAFF
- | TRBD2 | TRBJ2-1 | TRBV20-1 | TGCAGTGCTAGTGGGGCGGGAGGGCCATCAACCTACAATGAGCAGTTCTTC | CSASGAGGPSTYNEQFF
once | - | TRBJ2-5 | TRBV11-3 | TGTGCCAGCACCCCCCCCGGGGGTTCCGAGACCCAGTACTTC | CASTPPGGSETQYF
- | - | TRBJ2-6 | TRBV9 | TGTGCCAGCAGCTTATACCCCACAGGGCCTGGGGCCAACGTCCTGACTTTC | CASSLYPTGPGANVLTF
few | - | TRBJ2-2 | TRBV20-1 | TGCAGTTTCTCGGTAGCGAACACCGGGGAGCTGTTTTTT | CSFSVANTGELFF
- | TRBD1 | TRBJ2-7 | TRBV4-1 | TGCGCCAGCAGCCAAGAGGGACAGCCCACCTACGAGCAGTACTTC | CASSQEGQPTYEQYF